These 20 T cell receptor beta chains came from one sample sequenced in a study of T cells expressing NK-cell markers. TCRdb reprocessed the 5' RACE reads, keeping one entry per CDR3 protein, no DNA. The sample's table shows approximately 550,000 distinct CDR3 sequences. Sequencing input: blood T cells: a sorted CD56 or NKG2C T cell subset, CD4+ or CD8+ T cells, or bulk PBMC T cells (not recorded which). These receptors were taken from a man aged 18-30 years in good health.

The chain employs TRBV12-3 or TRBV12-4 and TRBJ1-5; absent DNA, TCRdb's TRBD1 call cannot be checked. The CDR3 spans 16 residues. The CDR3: CASSLSLAGEGQPQHF.

CDR3 in amino acids: CASSVGSADEQYF. The chain joins TRBV9 to TRBJ2-7. The CDR3 length is 13 residues. CDR1 and CDR2 from the germline V gene are SGDLS and YYNGEE.

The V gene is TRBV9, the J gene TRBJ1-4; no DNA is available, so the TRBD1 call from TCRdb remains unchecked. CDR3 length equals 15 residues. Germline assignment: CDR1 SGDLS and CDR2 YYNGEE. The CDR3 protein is CASSVAGDPNEKLFF. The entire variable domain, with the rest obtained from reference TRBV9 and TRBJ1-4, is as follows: DSGVTQTPKHLITATGQRVTLRCSPRSGDLSVYWYQQSLDQGLQFLIQYYNGEERAKGNILERFSAQQFPDLHSELNLSSLELGDSALYFCASSVAGDPNEKLFFGSGTQLSVL.

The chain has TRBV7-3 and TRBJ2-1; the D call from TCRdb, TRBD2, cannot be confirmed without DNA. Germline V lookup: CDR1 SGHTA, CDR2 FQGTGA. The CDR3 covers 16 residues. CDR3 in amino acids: CASSPEGTSGSHEQFF. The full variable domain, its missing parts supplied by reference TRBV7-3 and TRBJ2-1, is GAGVSQTPSNKVTEKGKYVELRCDPISGHTALYWYRQSLGQGPEFLIYFQGTGAADDSGLPNDRFFAVRPEGSVSTLKIQRTERGDSAVYLCASSPEGTSGSHEQFFGPGTRLTVL.

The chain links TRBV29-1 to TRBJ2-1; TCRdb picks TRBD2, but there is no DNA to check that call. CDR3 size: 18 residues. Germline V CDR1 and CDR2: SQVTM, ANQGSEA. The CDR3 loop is CSADGLAGGPSSYNEQFF.

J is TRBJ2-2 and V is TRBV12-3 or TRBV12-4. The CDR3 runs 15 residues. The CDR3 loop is CASSKGLARTGELFF.

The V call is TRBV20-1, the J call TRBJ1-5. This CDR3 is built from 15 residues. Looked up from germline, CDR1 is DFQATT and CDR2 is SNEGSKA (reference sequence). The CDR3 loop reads CSASFRGVSNQPQHF.

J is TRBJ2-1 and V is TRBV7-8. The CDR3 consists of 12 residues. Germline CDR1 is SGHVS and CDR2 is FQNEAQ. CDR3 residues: CASSSHDNEQFF.

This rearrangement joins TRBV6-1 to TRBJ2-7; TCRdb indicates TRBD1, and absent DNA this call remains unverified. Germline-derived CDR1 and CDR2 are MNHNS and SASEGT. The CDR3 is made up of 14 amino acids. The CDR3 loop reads CASRLPGSPYEQYF.

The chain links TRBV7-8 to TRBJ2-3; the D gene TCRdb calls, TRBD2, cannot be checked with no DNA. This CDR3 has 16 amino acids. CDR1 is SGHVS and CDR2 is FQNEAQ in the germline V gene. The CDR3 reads CASSPMVAGGTDTQYF.

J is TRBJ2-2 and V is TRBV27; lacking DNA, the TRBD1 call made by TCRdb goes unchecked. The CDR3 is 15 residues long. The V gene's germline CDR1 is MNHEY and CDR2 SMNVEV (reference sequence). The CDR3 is CASSRDWTHSGELFF.

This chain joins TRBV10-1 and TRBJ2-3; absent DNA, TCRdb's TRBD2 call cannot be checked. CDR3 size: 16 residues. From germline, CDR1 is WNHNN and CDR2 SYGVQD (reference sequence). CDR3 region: CASSEGLAGGTDTQYF.

CDR3: CASSVPSGNIQYF. The chain combines TRBV25-1 with TRBJ2-4; TCRdb names TRBD1, which stays unverified in the absence of DNA. CDR1 and CDR2 (germline): MGHDK, SYGVNS. The CDR3 loop spans 13 amino acids.

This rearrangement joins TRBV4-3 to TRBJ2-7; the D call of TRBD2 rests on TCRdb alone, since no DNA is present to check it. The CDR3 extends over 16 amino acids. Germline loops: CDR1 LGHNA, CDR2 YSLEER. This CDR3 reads CASSQDLGTSARAQYF.

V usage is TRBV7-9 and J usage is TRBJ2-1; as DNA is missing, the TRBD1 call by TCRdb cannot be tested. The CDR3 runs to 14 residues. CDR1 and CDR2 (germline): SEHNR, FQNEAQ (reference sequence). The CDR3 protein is CASSSVGFGGEQFF.

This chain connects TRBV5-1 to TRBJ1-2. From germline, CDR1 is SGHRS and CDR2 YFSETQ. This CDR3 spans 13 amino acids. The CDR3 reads CASSSDGSYGYTF.

Here the CDR3 reads CASSQEETGTTGELFF. This chain connects TRBV4-2 to TRBJ2-2; there is no DNA to check the TCRdb D call of TRBD1. The germline gives CDR1 LGHNA, CDR2 YNFKEQ. The CDR3 is 16 residues long.

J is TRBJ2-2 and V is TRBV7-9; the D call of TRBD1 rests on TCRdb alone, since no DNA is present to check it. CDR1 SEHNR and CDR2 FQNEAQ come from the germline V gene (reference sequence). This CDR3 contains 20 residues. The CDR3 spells CASSPPISGPRGRNTGELFF.

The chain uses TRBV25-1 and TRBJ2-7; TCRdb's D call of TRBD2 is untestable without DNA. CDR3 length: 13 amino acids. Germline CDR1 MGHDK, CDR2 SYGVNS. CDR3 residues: CASSEWESYEQYF.

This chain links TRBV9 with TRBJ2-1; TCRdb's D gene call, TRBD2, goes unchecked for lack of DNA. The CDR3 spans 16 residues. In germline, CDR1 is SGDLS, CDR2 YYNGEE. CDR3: CASSVGVSSGDNEQFF.